This T cell receptor (beta chain) was documented in a study of blood T cell repertoires in COVID-19. The overall study: Italy, Spain and the United States were the sources of the convalescent and acute COVID-19 samples. PBMCs, B-cell-depleted T cells, or T cells provided the cDNA or gDNA that made up the material.

In the authors' workflow: Reference gene primer amplification gave nucleated cell count estimates. Method: immunoSEQ multiplex PCR; TCRdb's copy keeps in-frame clones and lacks some. The DNA gave D and trimming, while V, J and clone size come from that table. The repertoire consists of 95,000 or so clones, with about 89% occurring once and the leading ten covering roughly a sixth. This TCR came from a human donor in a cohort sampled during active COVID-19. The source material was peripheral blood.

In DNA form, the CDR3 reads TGTGCCAGCAGAGCGCCGACCAGGGGCTACGAGCAGTACTTC. Amino acid sequence: CASRAPTRGYEQYF. This chain uses TRBV6-6 with TRBJ2-7, with a tentative D call TRBD1 (6 bases). CDR3 length equals 14 residues. Germline V lookup: CDR1 MNHNY, CDR2 SVGAGI (reference sequence). Trimming stripped 6 bases from V and 3 bases from J, with 15 bases between.